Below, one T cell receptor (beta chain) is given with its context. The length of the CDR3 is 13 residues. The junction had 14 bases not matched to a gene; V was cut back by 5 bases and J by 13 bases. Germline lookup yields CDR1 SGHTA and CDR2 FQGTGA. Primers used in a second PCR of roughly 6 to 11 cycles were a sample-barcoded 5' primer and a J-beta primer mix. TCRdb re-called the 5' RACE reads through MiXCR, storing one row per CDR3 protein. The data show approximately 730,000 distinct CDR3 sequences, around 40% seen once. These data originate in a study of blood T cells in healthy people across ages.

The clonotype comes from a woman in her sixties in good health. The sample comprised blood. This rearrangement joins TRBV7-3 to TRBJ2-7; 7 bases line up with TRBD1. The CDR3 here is CASSRDSSYEDYF. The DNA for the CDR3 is TGTGCCAGCAGCCGGGACAGCTCCTACGAGGATTACTTC.